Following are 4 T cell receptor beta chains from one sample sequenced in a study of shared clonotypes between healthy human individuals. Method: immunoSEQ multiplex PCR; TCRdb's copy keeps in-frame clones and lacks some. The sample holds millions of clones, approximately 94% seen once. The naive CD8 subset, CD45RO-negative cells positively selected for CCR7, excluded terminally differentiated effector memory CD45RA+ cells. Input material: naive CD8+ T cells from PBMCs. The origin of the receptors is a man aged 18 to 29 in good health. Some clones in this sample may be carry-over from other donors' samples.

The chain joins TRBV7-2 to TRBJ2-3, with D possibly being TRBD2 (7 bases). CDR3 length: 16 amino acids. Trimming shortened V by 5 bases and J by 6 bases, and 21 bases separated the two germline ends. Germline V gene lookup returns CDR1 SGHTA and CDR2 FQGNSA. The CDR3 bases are TGTGCCAGCAGCCCAGGGGAGGGTAGCGGATGGGATACGCAGTATTTT. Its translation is CASSPGEGSGWDTQYF.

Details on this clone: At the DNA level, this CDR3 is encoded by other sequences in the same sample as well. CDR3 residues: CASSLGGGTEAFF. As DNA, the CDR3 is TGTGCCAGCAGCCTTGGGGGCGGGACTGAAGCTTTCTTT. The chain carries TRBV7-3 and TRBJ1-1, with a weak D call TRBD1 (6 bases). The length of the CDR3 is 13 residues. The germline V gene encodes CDR1 SGHTA and CDR2 FQGTGA. Between the trimmed V and J ends, which lost 5 bases and 5 bases, there was a span of 12 bases.

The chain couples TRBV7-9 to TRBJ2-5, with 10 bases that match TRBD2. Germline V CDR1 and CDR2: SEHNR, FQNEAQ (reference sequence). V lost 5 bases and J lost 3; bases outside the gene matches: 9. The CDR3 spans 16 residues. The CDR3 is CASSASWTSGEETQYF. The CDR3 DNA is TGTGCCAGCAGCGCTAGCTGGACTAGCGGAGAAGAGACCCAGTACTTC.

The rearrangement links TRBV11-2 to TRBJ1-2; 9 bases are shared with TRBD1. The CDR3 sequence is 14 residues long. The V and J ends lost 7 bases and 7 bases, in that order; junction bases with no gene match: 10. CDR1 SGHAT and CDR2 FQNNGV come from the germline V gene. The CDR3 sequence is CASNGGQGRFGYTF. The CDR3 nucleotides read TGTGCCAGCAACGGGGGACAGGGAAGGTTTGGCTACACCTTC.